The 13 T cell receptor beta chains below all came from one sample that was sequenced in a study of blood T cell repertoires in COVID-19. Produced via immunoSEQ multiplex PCR; TCRdb's table is partial and in-frame only. The data show around 60,000 clones, approximately 86% seen once. Sequenced input: peripheral blood. The receptors were sampled from a man in his fifties or sixties with active COVID-19.

In its sample, this clone ranks as medium-sized. This chain uses TRBV2 with TRBJ2-7, with D perhaps matching TRBD1 (5 bases). This CDR3 spans 12 amino acids. Per germline, CDR1 SNHLY and CDR2 FYNNEI. Deletions cut 4 bases from V and 3 bases from J, with 7 bases between. CDR3 loop: CASSAQGYEQYF. DNA of the CDR3: TGTGCCAGCAGTGCCCAGGGCTACGAGCAGTACTTC. Using reference TRBV2 and TRBJ2-7 for the parts outside the CDR3, the full variable domain is EPEVTQTPSHQVTQMGQEVILRCVPISNHLYFYWYRQILGQKVEFLVSFYNNEISEKSEIFDDQFSVERPDGSNFTLKIRSTKLEDSAMYFCASSAQGYEQYFGPGTRLTVT.

The genes are TRBV2 and TRBJ1-6, with a tentative D call TRBD1 (5 bases). Germline V lookup: CDR1 SNHLY, CDR2 FYNNEI. With 7 bases removed from V and 15 bases from J, the gap between germline ends came to 13 bases. The CDR3 is made up of 11 amino acids. CDR3: CASTPDKILHF. The DNA for the CDR3 is TGTGCCAGCACTCCGGACAAAATCCTCCACTTT.

The V and J genes are TRBV30 and TRBJ1-6; TRBD1 matches at 7 bases. The germline V gene has CDR1 GTSNPN and CDR2 SVGIG (reference sequence). Trimming removed 4 bases from V and 7 bases from J; junction bases left unmatched: 4. The CDR3 length is 13 residues. CDR3 sequence (DNA): TGTGCCTGGACCGGGACAGAGAATTCACCCCTCCACTTT. Amino acid sequence: CAWTGTENSPLHF.

This sequence joins TRBV6-5 and TRBJ1-2; the D is unclear. The CDR3 runs 11 residues. Trimming took 8 bases from V and 9 from J, leaving 13 bases between them. Germline CDR1 is MNHEY and CDR2 is SVGAGI. The CDR3 reads CASFTETSYTF. CDR3 coding DNA: TGTGCCAGCTTTACAGAAACGAGCTACACCTTC.

This clone appeared once. The chain links TRBV19 to TRBJ1-1; tentative D call: TRBD1 (5 bases). Germline-derived CDR1 and CDR2 are LNHDA and SQIVND (reference sequence). The CDR3 consists of 15 residues. The V gene lost 5 bases and the J gene lost 3 bases, with 16 bases spanning the gap. Here the CDR3 DNA reads TGTGCCAGTAGTCTGGGACTCCTTGGCTACACTGAAGCTTTCTTT. The encoded protein is CASSLGLLGYTEAFF. Looking up the rest from reference TRBV19 and TRBJ1-1 gives the full variable domain: DGGITQSPKYLFRKEGQNVTLSCEQNLNHDAMYWYRQDPGQGLRLIYYSQIVNDFQKGDIAEGYSVSREKKESFPLTVTSAQKNPTAFYLCASSLGLLGYTEAFFGQGTRLTVV.

This clone was found once. CDR3 in amino acids: CASRGDRVAFF. For the CDR3, the DNA is TGTGCCAGCCGCGGGGACCGGGTCGCTTTCTTT. The chain couples TRBV28 to TRBJ1-1; the D gene is possibly TRBD1 (5 bases). Trimming pared 8 bases from V and 11 bases from J, leaving 15 bases between. The V gene's germline CDR1 is MDHEN and CDR2 SYDVKM. This CDR3 has 11 amino acids.

The chain carries TRBV7-9 and TRBJ1-6; weak D call: TRBD1 (6 bases). The V end was cut by 5 bases, the J end by 7 bases, with 18 bases between. The CDR3 sequence is 16 residues long. Germline V gene data show CDR1 as SEHNR and CDR2 as FQNEAQ (reference sequence). The CDR3 nucleotides read TGTGCCAGCAGCCCTACCACGGGGGGCGGGAATTCACCCCTCCACTTT. Residues: CASSPTTGGGNSPLHF.

This clone appeared a single time. The rearrangement joins TRBV30 to TRBJ1-3; 7 bases agree with TRBD1. CDR1 and CDR2 from the germline V gene are GTSNPN and SVGIG (reference sequence). Losses at the gene ends were 5 bases for V and 7 bases for J; bases not matched to a gene: 11. The CDR3 loop spans 14 amino acids. The CDR3 reads CAWARKGARNTIYF. CDR3 bases: TGTGCCTGGGCTAGAAAGGGGGCGCGGAACACCATATATTTT. Variable domain in full (rest from reference TRBV30 and TRBJ1-3): SQTIHQWPATLVQPVGSPLSLECTVEGTSNPNLYWYRQAAGRGLQLLFYSVGIGQISSEVPQNLSASRPQDRQFILSSKKLLLSDSGFYLCAWARKGARNTIYFGEGSWLTVV.

This rearrangement joins TRBV29-1 to TRBJ2-7, with D tentatively TRBD2 (5 bases). This CDR3 has 12 residues. The germline V and J ends were trimmed by 4 bases and 2 bases, with 9 bases remaining between them. CDR1 is SQVTM and CDR2 is ANQGSEA in the germline V gene. CDR3 loop: CSVAEGAYEQYF. The CDR3, as DNA: TGCAGCGTTGCCGAGGGAGCCTACGAGCAGTACTTC.

The rearrangement joins TRBV5-1 to TRBJ2-3; TRBD1 is a possible D gene (6 bases). The germline V gene has CDR1 SGHRS and CDR2 YFSETQ. The CDR3 has 16 amino acids. V was trimmed by 4 bases and J by 0 bases, leaving 15 bases between them. DNA of the CDR3: TGCGCCAGCAGCCTGGGGACACGTTCTAGCACAGATACGCAGTATTTT. Its protein is CASSLGTRSSTDTQYF.

The rearrangement uses TRBV27 and TRBJ2-7, with D uncertain. CDR3 length: 12 residues. CDR1 is MNHEY and CDR2 is SMNVEV in the germline V gene (reference sequence). V was shortened by 5 bases and J by 5 bases, with 10 bases between the two germline ends. CDR3 sequence: CASSLGPHEQYF. CDR3 nucleotides: TGTGCCAGCAGTCTCGGTCCTCACGAGCAGTACTTC.

This clone was found once. The chain couples TRBV10-3 to TRBJ2-7; TRBD2 matches 11 bases. V was pared by 4 bases and J by 12 bases, with 20 bases of the junction left unmatched. The germline V gene has CDR1 ENHRY and CDR2 SYGVKD. This CDR3 is 17 amino acids long. CDR3 in amino acids: CAISGNRGGLAGLTTYF. For the CDR3, the DNA is TGTGCCATCAGTGGGAACAGAGGAGGACTAGCGGGCCTCACCACGTACTTC.

This chain joins TRBV28 and TRBJ2-3; 7 nucleotides align to TRBD2. CDR1 and CDR2 from the germline V gene are MDHEN and SYDVKM. V trimming: 3 bases; J trimming: 5 bases; junction bases outside the gene matches: 8. CDR3 length: 15 residues. CDR3 nucleotides: TGTGCCAGCAGTTTTGGGGGGGGTTTGGAAGATACGCAGTATTTT. As protein: CASSFGGGLEDTQYF.